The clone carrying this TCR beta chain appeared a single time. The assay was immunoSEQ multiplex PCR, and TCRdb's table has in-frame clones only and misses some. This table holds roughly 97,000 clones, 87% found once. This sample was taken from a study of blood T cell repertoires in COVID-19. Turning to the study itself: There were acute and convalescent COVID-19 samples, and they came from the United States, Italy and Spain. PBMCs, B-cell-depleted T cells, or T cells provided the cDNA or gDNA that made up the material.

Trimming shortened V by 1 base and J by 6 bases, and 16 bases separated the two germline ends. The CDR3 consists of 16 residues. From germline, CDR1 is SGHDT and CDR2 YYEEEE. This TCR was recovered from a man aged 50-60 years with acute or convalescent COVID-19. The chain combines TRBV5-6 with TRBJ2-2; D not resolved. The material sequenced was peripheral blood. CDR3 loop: CASSLRRVTLPGELFF. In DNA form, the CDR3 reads TGTGCCAGCAGCTTGAGACGGGTGACCCTGCCCGGGGAGCTGTTTTTT. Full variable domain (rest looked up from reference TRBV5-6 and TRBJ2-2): DAGVTQSPTHLIKTRGQQVTLRCSPKSGHDTVSWYQQALGQGPQFIFQYYEEEERQRGNFPDRFSGHQFPNYSSELNVNALLLGDSALYLCASSLRRVTLPGELFFGEGSRLTVL.